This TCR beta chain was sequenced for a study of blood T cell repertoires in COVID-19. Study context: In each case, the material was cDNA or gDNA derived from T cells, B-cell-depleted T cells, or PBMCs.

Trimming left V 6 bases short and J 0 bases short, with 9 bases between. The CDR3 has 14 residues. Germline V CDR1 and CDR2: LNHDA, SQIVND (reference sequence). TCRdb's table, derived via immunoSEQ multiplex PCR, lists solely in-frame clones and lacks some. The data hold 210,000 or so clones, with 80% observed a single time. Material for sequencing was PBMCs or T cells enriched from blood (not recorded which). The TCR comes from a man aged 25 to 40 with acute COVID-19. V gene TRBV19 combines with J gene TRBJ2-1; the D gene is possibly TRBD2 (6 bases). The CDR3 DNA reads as TGTGCCAGTAGGACTAGTGCCTCCTACAATGAGCAGTTCTTC. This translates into CASRTSASYNEQFF.